The 19 T cell receptor beta chains given below trace back to one sample, sequenced in a study of blood T cell repertoires in COVID-19. TCRdb's copy holds only in-frame clones and misses some; the assay was immunoSEQ multiplex PCR. The top ten hold about 1.9% of the sample, which has 320,000 or so clones, roughly 85% seen once. Sequencing was performed on PBMCs or T cells enriched from blood (not recorded which). Receptors were obtained from a woman between 25 and 40 years old who had been exposed to COVID-19.

V usage is TRBV14 and J usage is TRBJ2-7, with D tentatively TRBD1 (6 bases). The CDR3 has 16 residues. V was cut by 4 bases and J by 4 bases, with 20 bases left in between. Germline lookup yields CDR1 SGHDN and CDR2 FVKESK. CDR3 sequence reads: CASSPTGTRVRYEQYF. Here the CDR3 DNA reads TGTGCCAGCAGCCCGACCGGGACACGGGTTCGTTACGAGCAGTACTTC.

The chain recombines TRBV28 with TRBJ1-1; 8 bases are shared with TRBD1. This CDR3 has 16 residues. Germline CDR1 is MDHEN and CDR2 is SYDVKM. J lost 2 bases, V lost 7 bases, and 12 bases had no gene match. CDR3 in amino acids: CASIFPRGQGNTEAFF. CDR3 DNA sequence: TGTGCCAGCATTTTTCCCCGCGGACAGGGAAACACTGAAGCTTTCTTT.

The rearrangement uses TRBV28 and TRBJ2-3, with D perhaps TRBD2 (5 bases). The germline CDR1 and CDR2 sequences are MDHEN and SYDVKM. This CDR3 spans 15 amino acids. V was shortened by 6 bases and J by 0 bases, with 13 bases between the two germline ends. In DNA form, the CDR3 reads TGTGCCAGCAGGATTAGCGCAGGTAGCACAGATACGCAGTATTTT. It yields the protein CASRISAGSTDTQYF.

V gene TRBV13 combines with J gene TRBJ2-7, with 9 bases aligning to TRBD1. Germline CDR1 reads PRHDT; CDR2 reads FYEKMQ (reference sequence). This CDR3 has 16 residues. V was pared by 4 bases and J by 2 bases, with 9 bases of the junction left unmatched. DNA for the CDR3: TGTGCCAGCAGCTCAGGAACTAGGACAGGGGCCTACGAGCAGTACTTC. This codes for CASSSGTRTGAYEQYF.

The chain has TRBV7-2 and TRBJ2-1, with a tentative D call TRBD2 (6 bases). The CDR3 covers 14 residues. V was clipped by 8 bases and J by 2 bases, with 13 bases between them. Germline V gene data show CDR1 as SGHTA and CDR2 as FQGNSA. The CDR3 here is CASGTSWAYNEQFF. The DNA for the CDR3 is TGTGCCAGCGGAACTAGCTGGGCCTACAATGAGCAGTTCTTC.

V is TRBV27 and J is TRBJ2-7; TRBD2 might be the D (7 bases). V was cut by 0 bases and J by 3 bases, with 12 bases left in between. Germline CDR1 MNHEY, CDR2 SMNVEV (reference sequence). This CDR3 has 15 residues. The CDR3 here is CASSLSGGRGYEQYF. In nucleotides, the CDR3 is TGTGCCAGCAGTTTATCGGGGGGGCGCGGCTACGAGCAGTACTTC.

Here the CDR3 reads CASSFDRISQPQHF. CDR3 DNA: TGTGCCAGCAGCTTCGACAGGATCAGCCAGCCCCAGCATTTT. The V gene is TRBV7-8, the J gene TRBJ1-5; weak D call: TRBD1 (6 bases). Per the germline V gene, CDR1 is SGHVS and CDR2 is FQNEAQ. The CDR3 totals 14 residues. V lost 3 bases to trimming and J lost 7 bases, with 13 bases between them.

Points on this clone: Additional DNA sequences in this sample encode the identical CDR3. This chain joins TRBV28 and TRBJ1-5; 7 bases are shared with TRBD1. Trimming at V came to 5 bases and at J to 4 bases, leaving 2 bases not matched to a gene. The CDR3 totals 13 residues. In germline, CDR1 is MDHEN, CDR2 SYDVKM. The CDR3 region has the DNA TGTGCCAGCAGTCGACAGGGAAATCAGCCCCAGCATTTT. Its translation: CASSRQGNQPQHF.

V is TRBV20-1 and J is TRBJ1-1; D is unresolved. Per germline, CDR1 DFQATT and CDR2 SNEGSKA (reference sequence). The V gene lost 2 bases and the J gene lost 5 bases, with 6 bases spanning the gap. This CDR3 has 11 residues. The CDR3 region has the DNA TGCAGTGCTAGAAGGGAGACTGAAGCTTTCTTT. Its translation is CSARRETEAFF.

This chain links TRBV9 with TRBJ1-5, with D maybe TRBD1 (5 bases). Germline V lookup: CDR1 SGDLS, CDR2 YYNGEE. Trimming took 4 bases from V and 5 from J, leaving 13 bases between them. This CDR3 has 14 amino acids. CDR3 bases: TGTGCCAGCAGCCCAAGAGGCAGGGATCAGCCCCAGCATTTT. Its protein product is CASSPRGRDQPQHF.

The V gene is TRBV27, the J gene TRBJ1-1; 8 bases match TRBD1. V lost 4 bases and J lost 4; bases outside the gene matches: 11. The germline V gene has CDR1 MNHEY and CDR2 SMNVEV (reference sequence). This CDR3 contains 16 residues. In DNA form, the CDR3 reads TGTGCCAGCAGTTCATACCCGGACAGGGACCTCACTGAAGCTTTCTTT. It specifies CASSSYPDRDLTEAFF.

The rearrangement joins TRBV9 to TRBJ2-6; 9 bases line up with TRBD1. This CDR3 spans 19 amino acids. V lost 1 base and J lost 0; bases outside the gene matches: 8. Germline V gene sequence: CDR1 SGDLS, CDR2 YYNGEE. The CDR3: CASSVRGQGLSSGANVLTF. The CDR3 nucleotides read TGTGCCAGCAGCGTAAGGGGACAGGGATTATCCTCTGGGGCCAACGTCCTGACTTTC.

The CDR3 loop is CASSQGQGCPNYGYTF. The CDR3 nucleotides read TGTGCCAGTAGCCAAGGACAGGGCTGCCCCAACTATGGCTACACCTTC. The chain employs TRBV19 and TRBJ1-2, with 8 bases identical to TRBD1. Germline V gene lookup returns CDR1 LNHDA and CDR2 SQIVND (reference sequence). The CDR3 is made up of 16 amino acids. Trimming at V came to 6 bases and at J to 2 bases, leaving 11 bases not matched to a gene.

The rearrangement links TRBV27 to TRBJ1-5, with D maybe TRBD1 (6 bases). The CDR3 length is 17 residues. With 4 bases removed from V and 1 base from J, the gap between germline ends came to 17 bases. CDR1 MNHEY and CDR2 SMNVEV come from the germline V gene (reference sequence). The CDR3: CASSSKSGASSNQPQHF. The CDR3 coding sequence is TGTGCCAGCAGTTCAAAATCAGGGGCGTCGAGCAATCAGCCCCAGCATTTT.

The V call is TRBV28, the J call TRBJ1-5, with 7 bases that match TRBD1. The CDR3 runs 14 residues. Looked up from germline, CDR1 is MDHEN and CDR2 is SYDVKM. The ends lost 6 bases at V and 7 bases at J; junction bases unmatched: 9. As DNA, the CDR3 is TGTGCCAGCAGCGTCAGGGGGAAGGGGCAGCCCCAGCATTTT. It encodes CASSVRGKGQPQHF. The variable domain in full, completed from reference TRBV28 and TRBJ1-5, reads DVKVTQSSRYLVKRTGEKVFLECVQDMDHENMFWYRQDPGLGLRLIYFSYDVKMKEKGDIPEGYSVSREKKERFSLILESASTNQTSMYLCASSVRGKGQPQHFGDGTRLSIL.

In its sample, this clone was seen once. This sequence joins TRBV2 and TRBJ1-5, with D unresolved. Germline V gene data show CDR1 as SNHLY and CDR2 as FYNNEI. This CDR3 region has 12 residues. V dropped 2 bases and J dropped 7 bases, with 6 bases sitting between them. CDR3 residues: CASSESGQPQHF. DNA of the CDR3: TGTGCCAGCAGTGAAAGCGGACAGCCCCAGCATTTT. Complete variable domain (other parts from reference TRBV2 and TRBJ1-5): EPEVTQTPSHQVTQMGQEVILRCVPISNHLYFYWYRQILGQKVEFLVSFYNNEISEKSEIFDDQFSVERPDGSNFTLKIRSTKLEDSAMYFCASSESGQPQHFGDGTRLSIL.

With regard to this clone: Other DNA sequences from this sample encode an identical CDR3 as well. The CDR3 region has the DNA TGTGCCACCAGTGATGGACAGGGTGGCAATCAGCCCCAGCATTTT. Its translation is CATSDGQGGNQPQHF. This chain joins TRBV24-1 and TRBJ1-5, with 8 bases matching TRBD1. V shed 3 bases, J shed 2 bases, and the junction held 2 bases outside the gene matches. The CDR3 length is 15 residues. Germline CDR1 reads KGHDR; CDR2 reads SFDVKD.

The chain carries TRBV19 and TRBJ1-1, with TRBD1 as a possible D gene (5 bases). The CDR3 runs 15 residues. Trimming took 3 bases from V and 0 from J, leaving 11 bases between them. Germline-derived CDR1 and CDR2 are LNHDA and SQIVND (reference sequence). CDR3 in DNA: TGTGCCAGTAGTATTGGGGCAGGGTTGAACACTGAAGCTTTCTTT. Translating it yields CASSIGAGLNTEAFF.

The J gene is TRBJ1-6, the V gene TRBV7-6; 7 positions match TRBD1. V dropped 5 bases and J dropped 5; count of bases not matched to a gene: 12. Germline V gene sequence: CDR1 SGHVS, CDR2 FNYEAQ. CDR3 length: 17 residues. Here the CDR3 reads CASSTLASGTDNSPLHF. Here the CDR3 DNA reads TGTGCCAGCAGCACTTTAGCCTCCGGGACAGATAATTCACCCCTCCACTTT.